Below are 28 T cell receptor beta chains sequenced from a single sample in a study of CD8 T cells in ankylosing spondylitis. TCRdb re-derived calls from the 5' RACE reads in MiXCR, one entry per CDR3 protein. The sample includes under 250,000 distinct CDR3 sequences, roughly 32% of them seen just once. Sequencing was done on a sample of blood, either unsorted or a sorted T cell fraction (not recorded which). All receptors come from a male donor with ankylosing spondylitis or in good health (not recorded which).

The chain is built from TRBV6-5 and TRBJ1-5; D is perhaps TRBD1 (5 bases). The CDR3 has 13 residues. V was trimmed by 3 bases and J by 9 bases, leaving 12 bases between them. The germline CDR1 and CDR2 sequences are MNHEY and SVGAGI. CDR3 coding DNA: TGTGCCAGCAGTTATGCGGGGCTTGGGCCCCAGCATTTT. Residues: CASSYAGLGPQHF.

The chain uses TRBV6-2 or TRBV6-3 and TRBJ1-1, with 8 bases aligning to TRBD1. The CDR3 has 14 amino acids. Per the germline V gene, CDR1 is MNHEY and CDR2 is SVGEGT. V trimming: 2 bases; J trimming: 5 bases; junction bases outside the gene matches: 4. CDR3 nucleotides: TGTGCCAGCAGTTACCCAGGGGGCAAAACTGAAGCTTTCTTT. Translation gives CASSYPGGKTEAFF.

V usage is TRBV10-3 and J usage is TRBJ1-2, with D unresolved. The CDR3 consists of 14 residues. V lost 2 bases to trimming and J lost 5 bases, with 12 bases between them. Looked up from germline, CDR1 is ENHRY and CDR2 is SYGVKD. The CDR3 DNA is TGTGCCATCAGTGAGGCCAACGGTGGGTATGGCTACACCTTC. Encoded protein: CAISEANGGYGYTF.

This clonotype occurred once. The chain combines TRBV24-1 with TRBJ1-2; D is uncertain. The V end lost 3 bases, the J end lost 3 bases, and 22 bases lay between the germline ends. This CDR3 is built from 18 residues. Germline-derived CDR1 and CDR2 are KGHDR and SFDVKD. The CDR3: CATSDMRIRTASHYGYTF. The CDR3 bases are TGTGCCACCAGTGATATGAGGATTCGGACCGCCTCTCACTATGGCTACACCTTC.

This clonotype was seen a few times. The chain links TRBV28 to TRBJ2-1; TRBD1 matches 8 bases. Germline CDR1 reads MDHEN; CDR2 reads SYDVKM. V was clipped by 6 bases and J by 2 bases; unmatched bases: 6. The CDR3 contains 15 residues. CDR3 sequence (DNA): TGTGCCAGCAGGCGCCGGGGACAGGCCTACAATGAGCAGTTCTTC. This encodes CASRRRGQAYNEQFF.

In its sample, this clonotype was seen many times. J is TRBJ2-5 and V is TRBV15; TRBD1 aligns across 8 bases. CDR1 is LNHNV, CDR2 YYDKDF, per germline (reference sequence). The CDR3 loop spans 14 amino acids. The J segment lost 2 bases and the V segment lost 8 bases, leaving 7 bases of the junction unmatched. This CDR3 reads CATRTGWGQETQYF. In DNA form, the CDR3 reads TGTGCCACCCGGACAGGGTGGGGACAAGAGACCCAGTACTTC.

Only a few counts were recorded for this clonotype. V is TRBV27 and J is TRBJ1-2, with a tentative D call TRBD1 (5 bases). The length of the CDR3 is 13 residues. V was clipped by 3 bases and J by 7 bases, with 12 bases between them. The germline V gene has CDR1 MNHEY and CDR2 SMNVEV (reference sequence). The CDR3, as DNA: TGTGCCAGCAGTTTTCGGGGGGTTGGTGGCTACACCTTC. Encoded protein: CASSFRGVGGYTF.

This clonotype has more than one count but fewer than ten. The chain uses TRBV5-1 and TRBJ1-5, with 11 bases identical to TRBD1. Per the germline V gene, CDR1 is SGHRS and CDR2 is YFSETQ. The CDR3 has 15 residues. The V gene end was trimmed by 5 bases and the J gene end by 4 bases; junction bases not matched to a gene: 5. This chain's CDR3 is CASRWGTGGNQPQHF. CDR3 nucleotides: TGCGCCAGCAGGTGGGGGACAGGGGGTAATCAGCCCCAGCATTTT.

The rearrangement links TRBV12-3 or TRBV12-4 to TRBJ2-2; 12 nucleotides align to TRBD2. The CDR3 sequence is 19 residues long. The J segment lost 2 bases and the V segment lost 7 bases, leaving 14 bases of the junction unmatched. The chain's CDR3 is CASTRPGLAGPRNTGELFF. The DNA of the CDR3 is TGTGCCAGCACCCGACCGGGACTAGCGGGTCCAAGAAACACCGGGGAGCTGTTTTTT.

Only a few counts were recorded for this clonotype. The chain couples TRBV4-2 to TRBJ1-4; D uncertain. CDR3 size: 17 residues. The germline V gene has CDR1 LGHNA and CDR2 YNFKEQ. Trimming took off 1 base at V and 1 base at J, with 13 bases between the two ends. The CDR3 reads CASSQVVVVGTNEKLFF. The CDR3 DNA reads TGTGCCAGCAGCCAAGTAGTCGTAGTTGGAACTAATGAAAAACTGTTTTTT.

This clonotype was counted once. J is TRBJ2-7 and V is TRBV10-2; maybe TRBD2 (6 bases). The length of the CDR3 is 13 residues. The germline V gene encodes CDR1 WSHSY and CDR2 SAAADI. V was cut by 6 bases and J by 3 bases, with 12 bases left in between. For the CDR3, the DNA is TGCGCCAGCAGAGAGACTAGTAACTACGAGCAGTACTTC. Its translation is CASRETSNYEQYF.

V usage is TRBV12-3 or TRBV12-4 and J usage is TRBJ2-1; D gene uncertain. The CDR3 spans 14 residues. The ends were cut back, 2 bases at V and 6 bases at J, with 11 bases in the middle. CDR3 sequence: CASSLSRTLNEQFF. Written as DNA, the CDR3 is TGTGCCAGCAGTTTAAGCCGTACTCTCAATGAGCAGTTCTTC.

This chain connects TRBV15 to TRBJ1-1; the D is unclear. The germline V and J ends were trimmed by 0 bases and 10 bases, with 12 bases remaining between them. Germline V gene data show CDR1 as LNHNV and CDR2 as YYDKDF (reference sequence). This CDR3 has 13 residues. This chain's CDR3 is CATSRDHAIGAFF. The CDR3 DNA follows: TGTGCCACCAGCAGAGATCACGCGATAGGAGCTTTCTTT.

This clonotype showed up just a few times. The V gene is TRBV7-8, the J gene TRBJ1-1; D ambiguous. Per the germline V gene, CDR1 is SGHVS and CDR2 is FQNEAQ. This CDR3 contains 13 residues. Trimming shortened V by 4 bases and J by 1 base, and 7 bases separated the two germline ends. This CDR3 is CASSSRPNTEAFF. The CDR3 DNA reads TGTGCCAGCAGCTCCCGACCGAACACTGAAGCTTTCTTT.

The rearrangement joins TRBV7-7 to TRBJ2-2; D may be TRBD1 (5 bases). Germline lookup yields CDR1 SSHAT and CDR2 FNYEAQ (reference sequence). The V gene lost 5 bases and the J gene lost 0 bases, with 10 bases spanning the gap. The length of the CDR3 is 15 residues. CDR3 nucleotides: TGTGCCAGCAGCCCGTCAGGGACGAACACCGGGGAGCTGTTTTTT. Its translation: CASSPSGTNTGELFF.

The chain couples TRBV6-5 to TRBJ2-3; 9 bases map to TRBD2. The V gene end was trimmed by 4 bases and the J gene end by 5 bases; junction bases not matched to a gene: 1. The germline CDR1 and CDR2 sequences are MNHEY and SVGAGI. The length of the CDR3 is 13 residues. The CDR3 loop is CASSSAGGDTQYF. The CDR3 DNA reads as TGTGCCAGCAGTTCAGCGGGGGGAGATACGCAGTATTTT.

The CDR3 coding sequence is TGTGCCAGCAGCACGAGACAGGGGGCATCTGGAAACACCATATATTTT. Translating gives CASSTRQGASGNTIYF. This rearrangement joins TRBV7-8 to TRBJ1-3, with 10 nucleotides matching TRBD1. Germline CDR1 reads SGHVS; CDR2 reads FQNEAQ. This CDR3 has 16 residues. V shed 5 bases and J 1 base; nucleotides not matched to a gene: 5.

The chain carries TRBV29-1 and TRBJ1-2; the D is unclear. The V end was cut by 6 bases, the J end by 0 bases, with 8 bases between. The CDR3 runs 12 residues. The germline V gene encodes CDR1 SQVTM and CDR2 ANQGSEA. As DNA, the CDR3 is TGCAGCGTGGTCCCGGCTAACTATGGCTACACCTTC. It yields the protein CSVVPANYGYTF.

J is TRBJ2-3 and V is TRBV29-1; 10 bases match TRBD2. V lost 4 bases and J lost 6; bases outside the gene matches: 13. Germline V lookup: CDR1 SQVTM, CDR2 ANQGSEA. The CDR3 runs to 16 residues. In nucleotides, the CDR3 is TGCAGCGTTGGGTCCACGAGCGGGGGGGCAGGGGATACGCAGTATTTT. This codes for CSVGSTSGGAGDTQYF.

For the CDR3, the DNA is TGTGCCAGCAGTTACTCAGGGGACAGGGTGGAGACCCAGTACTTC. The encoded protein is CASSYSGDRVETQYF. The genes are TRBV6-5 and TRBJ2-5; the match to TRBD1 covers 9 bases. V shed 0 bases and J 5 bases; nucleotides not matched to a gene: 4. This CDR3 has 15 amino acids. Germline CDR1 reads MNHEY; CDR2 reads SVGAGI.

This clonotype was seen many times. The rearrangement joins TRBV6-1 to TRBJ1-1; TRBD1 matches at 8 bases. The ends lost 8 bases at V and 6 bases at J; junction bases unmatched: 17. The V gene's germline CDR1 is MNHNS and CDR2 SASEGT. The CDR3 sequence is 16 residues long. The CDR3 DNA reads as TGTGCCAGCGGGAACCGAGGCGACAGGGGAAGGGCTGAAGCTTTCTTT. This translates into CASGNRGDRGRAEAFF.

This chain joins TRBV6-5 and TRBJ2-3; D is possibly TRBD1 (6 bases). With 2 bases removed from V and 1 base from J, the gap between germline ends came to 10 bases. The germline V gene has CDR1 MNHEY and CDR2 SVGAGI. The CDR3 runs to 15 residues. The CDR3 loop is CASSYRNRGTDTQYF. In nucleotides, the CDR3 is TGTGCCAGCAGTTACAGGAACAGGGGCACAGATACGCAGTATTTT.

The rearrangement uses TRBV12-3 or TRBV12-4 and TRBJ1-2; TRBD1 matches 7 bases. CDR3 length equals 17 residues. V shed 8 bases, J shed 4 bases, and the junction held 19 bases outside the gene matches. The CDR3 nucleotides read TGTGCCAGCTCATGGGCGCGAACAGGGGTAGGACGCTATGGCTACACCTTC. This encodes CASSWARTGVGRYGYTF.

The chain combines TRBV7-2 with TRBJ1-2; the D gene is possibly TRBD1 (6 bases). The V end lost 5 bases, the J end lost 8 bases, and 18 bases lay between the germline ends. The germline gives CDR1 SGHTA, CDR2 FQGNSA. This CDR3 is 14 amino acids long. The CDR3 coding sequence is TGTGCCAGCAGCGAGGGTACAGGGTATAGCGGCTACACCTTC. This gives the protein CASSEGTGYSGYTF.

The genes are TRBV6-1 and TRBJ2-5; 8 bases fit TRBD2. V lost 4 bases and J lost 2; bases outside the gene matches: 3. The length of the CDR3 is 14 residues. The germline V gene has CDR1 MNHNS and CDR2 SASEGT. The DNA of the CDR3 is TGTGCCAGCAGTGCGGGGGGGCAACAAGAGACCCAGTACTTC. It translates to CASSAGGQQETQYF.

The chain is built from TRBV29-1 and TRBJ1-2; 9 bases are shared with TRBD1. Germline CDR1 and CDR2: SQVTM and ANQGSEA. CDR3 length: 15 residues. The trim removed 7 bases at V and 4 bases at J, leaving 13 bases unmatched. In DNA, the CDR3 is TGCAGCGCAGCCCCGGGACAGGGCACCCTCTATGGCTACACCTTC. Its translation is CSAAPGQGTLYGYTF.

The rearrangement links TRBV4-1 to TRBJ2-7; TRBD1 aligns across 9 bases. V shed 6 bases, J shed 7 bases, and the junction held 7 bases outside the gene matches. Germline assignment: CDR1 MGHRA and CDR2 YSYEKL. The CDR3 spans 13 residues. The CDR3 region is CASRETGGREQYF. As DNA, the CDR3 is TGCGCCAGCAGGGAGACAGGGGGTAGAGAGCAGTACTTC.

In the case of this clonotype: This clone may be a read error of a much larger clone one base away. This chain joins TRBV6-5 and TRBJ2-1; D call uncertain. The length of the CDR3 is 14 residues. The V gene's germline CDR1 is MNHEY and CDR2 SVGAGI. CDR3 sequence (DNA): TGTGCCACCAGTTACTCGACTGATTACAATGAGCAGTTCTTC. Its protein is CATSYSTDYNEQFF.